Listed here are 4 T cell receptor beta chains from one sample, sequenced in a study of blood T cell repertoires in COVID-19. TCRdb keeps only in-frame clones here, not all; method: immunoSEQ multiplex PCR. Of some 76,000 clones listed, more than 80% are singletons. Sequenced input: peripheral blood. These receptors came from a woman aged 55-70 years with acute or convalescent COVID-19.

The genes are TRBV6-5 and TRBJ2-5; 9 nucleotides match TRBD1. Germline assignment: CDR1 MNHEY and CDR2 SVGAGI. V lost 0 bases to trimming and J lost 3 bases; unmatched junction nucleotides: 5. The CDR3 extends over 16 amino acids. The CDR3 DNA is TGTGCCAGCAGTTACTCGGCGGGACAGGGAAAAGAGACCCAGTACTTC. It translates to CASSYSAGQGKETQYF.

V gene TRBV7-9 combines with J gene TRBJ2-1; weak D call: TRBD2 (6 bases). The CDR3 is made up of 15 amino acids. Deletions cut 5 bases from V and 0 bases from J, with 11 bases between. Germline CDR1 reads SEHNR; CDR2 reads FQNEAQ (reference sequence). CDR3 protein: CASSPRGNSYNEQFF. CDR3 sequence (DNA): TGTGCCAGCAGCCCCCGGGGGAACTCCTACAATGAGCAGTTCTTC.

The V call is TRBV5-1, the J call TRBJ1-1; 11 bases line up with TRBD1. V lost 4 bases to trimming and J lost 3 bases; unmatched junction nucleotides: 8. The CDR3 sequence is 16 residues long. CDR1 and CDR2 (germline): SGHRS, YFSETQ. The CDR3 reads CASSLSRGQGDTEAFF. Here the CDR3 DNA reads TGCGCCAGCAGCCTAAGCCGGGGACAGGGGGACACTGAAGCTTTCTTT.

V gene TRBV7-8 combines with J gene TRBJ2-5; 13 nucleotides align to TRBD2. Germline CDR1 is SGHVS and CDR2 is FQNEAQ. Losses at the gene ends were 1 base for V and 3 bases for J; bases not matched to a gene: 8. The CDR3 is 18 amino acids. The CDR3 spells CASSLVGLGLAGEETQYF. The CDR3 DNA reads as TGTGCCAGCAGCTTAGTTGGACTAGGACTAGCGGGGGAAGAGACCCAGTACTTC.